This TCR beta chain was recovered during a study of read filtering for tumor transcriptome and immune sequencing. The ends were cut back, 8 bases at V and 0 bases at J, with 16 bases in the middle. The CDR3 runs 15 residues. Germline CDR1 MNHGY, CDR2 SVAAGI. Comment on this clonotype: This may be a read error, as it is one base from a much larger clone. The conserved phenylalanine or tryptophan is not found at the CDR3 terminus, so this likely reflects a read error.

Molecular barcoded adaptors covering alpha/delta and beta/gamma chains were used on 400 to 450 ng RNA. TCRdb re-called the reads with MiXCR, one entry per CDR3 protein. The data contain roughly 130,000 distinct CDR3 sequences, 10% to 15% of them singletons. The specimen sequenced was a population of CD138-negative cells sorted from bone marrow. The receptor was derived from a donor at least 40 years old with multiple myeloma. V is TRBV6-9 and J is TRBJ1-1, with TRBD1 as a possible D gene (5 bases). Here the CDR3 reads CASHRQSLMNTEAFS. CDR3 nucleotide sequence: TGTGCCAGCCATCGACAGTCGCTAATGAACACTGAAGCTTTCTCT.